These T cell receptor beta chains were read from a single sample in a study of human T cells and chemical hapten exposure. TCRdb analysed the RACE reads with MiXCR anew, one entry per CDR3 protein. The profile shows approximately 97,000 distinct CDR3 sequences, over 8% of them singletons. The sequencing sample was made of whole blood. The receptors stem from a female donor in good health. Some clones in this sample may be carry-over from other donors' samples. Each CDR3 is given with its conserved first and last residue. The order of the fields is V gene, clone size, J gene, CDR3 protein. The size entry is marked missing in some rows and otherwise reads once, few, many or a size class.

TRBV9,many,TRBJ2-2,CASSVLQAGRPGELFF
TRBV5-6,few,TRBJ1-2,CASSSLTGGDGYTF
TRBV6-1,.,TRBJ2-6,CASNPPSGANVLTF
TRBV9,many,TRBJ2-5,CASSLGLAEETQYF
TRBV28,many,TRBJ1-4,CASNPETSSGEKLFF
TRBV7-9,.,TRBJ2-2,CADGLAGDLGTGELFF
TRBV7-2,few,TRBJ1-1,CASSLVAGEEAFF
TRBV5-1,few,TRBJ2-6,CASGGSGANVLTF
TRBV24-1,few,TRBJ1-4,CATSATQEDRRGADKGKLFF
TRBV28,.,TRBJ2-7,CASSLAGASYEQYF
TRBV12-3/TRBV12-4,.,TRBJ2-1,CASSLRPGYEQFF
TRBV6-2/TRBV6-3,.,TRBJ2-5,CASSYSTETQYF
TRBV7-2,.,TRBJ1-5,CASSLNVDRNQPQHF
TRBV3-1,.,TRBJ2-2,CASSQDFSNRVLFF
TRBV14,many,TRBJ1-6,CASSQDLTRNSPLHF
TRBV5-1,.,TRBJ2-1,CASSPGQGDEQFF
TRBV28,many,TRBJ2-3,CASSLGGARADTQYF
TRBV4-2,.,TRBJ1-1,CASSQRGQGYTEAFF
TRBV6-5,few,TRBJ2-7,CASSYATGSSYEQYF
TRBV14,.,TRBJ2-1,CASSQELAGEQFF
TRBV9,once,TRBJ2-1,CASSVYTEEFF
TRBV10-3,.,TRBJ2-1,CAINDSGQGTGEQFF
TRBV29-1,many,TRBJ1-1,CSVSDGPAEAFF
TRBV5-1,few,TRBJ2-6,CASSLVGRSSGANVLTF
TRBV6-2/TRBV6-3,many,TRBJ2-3,CASSQSEFTDTQYF
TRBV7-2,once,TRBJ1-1,CASVLSGTGGLNTEAFF
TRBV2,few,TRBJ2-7,CASSEYGGRNSYEQYF
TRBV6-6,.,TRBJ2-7,CASSPSRTIAYEQYF
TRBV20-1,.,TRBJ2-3,CSAVDRLDTDTQYF
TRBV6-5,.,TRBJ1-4,CASSYSGGAGEKLFF
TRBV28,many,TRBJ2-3,CASSFQREITDTQYF
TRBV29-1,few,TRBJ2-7,CSVELAGDYEQYF
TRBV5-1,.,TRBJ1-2,CASSWGPRTNYGYTF
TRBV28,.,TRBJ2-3,CASSQGLAGGYTDTQYF
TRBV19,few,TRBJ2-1,CASSRSGLGLGSYNEQFF
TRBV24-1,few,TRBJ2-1,CATSDKTPSSYNEQFF
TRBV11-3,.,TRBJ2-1,CASSFAQGGEQFF
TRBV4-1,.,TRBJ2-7,CASSQAQQPGRTYEQYF
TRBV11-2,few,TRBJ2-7,CASSAAGTRGYEQYF
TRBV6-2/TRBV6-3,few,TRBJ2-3,CASSGSDTQYF
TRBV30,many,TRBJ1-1,CAWSPGGLSDEAFF
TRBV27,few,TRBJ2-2,CASRLRQVTGELFF
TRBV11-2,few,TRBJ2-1,CASSLELARNGGEQFF
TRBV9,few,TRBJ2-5,CASSVEGTQGETQYF
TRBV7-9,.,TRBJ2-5,CASSLLIVDQETQYF
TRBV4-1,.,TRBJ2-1,CASSQGPAGGHNEQFF
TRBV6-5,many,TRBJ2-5,CASSKGTEETQYF
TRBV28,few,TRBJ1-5,CASSLASGAHSNQPQHF
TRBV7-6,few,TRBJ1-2,CASSLSRDREGGYTF
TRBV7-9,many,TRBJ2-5,CASSPAFGTQYF
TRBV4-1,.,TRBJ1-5,CASSQTVQGDQPQHF
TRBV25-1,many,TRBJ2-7,CASSGESSGAYEQYF
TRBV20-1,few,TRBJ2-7,CSARKLPRDFSYEQYF
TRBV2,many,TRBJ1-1,CASSEASGAFF
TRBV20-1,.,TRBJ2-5,CSARSQRALQETQYF
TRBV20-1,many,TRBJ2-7,CSAEGDRGPYEQYF
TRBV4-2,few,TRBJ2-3,CASSQAPLAGVSDTQYF
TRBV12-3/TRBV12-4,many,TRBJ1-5,CASSLHRGSNQPQHF
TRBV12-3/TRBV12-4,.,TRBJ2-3,CASSRGAPDTDTQYF